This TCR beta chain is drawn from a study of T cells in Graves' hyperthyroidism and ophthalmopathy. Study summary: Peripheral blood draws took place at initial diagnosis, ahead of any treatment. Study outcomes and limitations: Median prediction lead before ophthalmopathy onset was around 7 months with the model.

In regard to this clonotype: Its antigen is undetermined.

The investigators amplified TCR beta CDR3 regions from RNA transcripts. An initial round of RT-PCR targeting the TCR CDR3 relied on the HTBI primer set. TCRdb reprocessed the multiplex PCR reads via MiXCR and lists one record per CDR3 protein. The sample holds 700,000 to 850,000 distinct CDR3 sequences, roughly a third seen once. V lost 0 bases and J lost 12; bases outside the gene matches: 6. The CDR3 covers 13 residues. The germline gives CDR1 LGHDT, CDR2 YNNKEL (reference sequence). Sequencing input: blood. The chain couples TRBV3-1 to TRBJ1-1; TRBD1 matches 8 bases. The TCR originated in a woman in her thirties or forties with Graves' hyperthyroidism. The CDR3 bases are TGTGCCAGCAGCCAAGAGGGCAGGGGGCTGACTTTCTTT. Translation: CASSQEGRGLTFF.